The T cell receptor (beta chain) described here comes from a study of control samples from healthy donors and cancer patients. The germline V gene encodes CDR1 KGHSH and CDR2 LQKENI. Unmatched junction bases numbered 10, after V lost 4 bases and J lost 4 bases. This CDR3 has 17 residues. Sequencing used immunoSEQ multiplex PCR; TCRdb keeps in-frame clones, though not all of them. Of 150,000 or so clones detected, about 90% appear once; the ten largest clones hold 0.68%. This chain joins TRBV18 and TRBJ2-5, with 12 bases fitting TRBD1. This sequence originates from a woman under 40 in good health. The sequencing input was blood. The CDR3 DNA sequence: TGTGCCAGCTCACGCCCGGGACAGGGGGCTGTAGGAGAGACCCAGTACTTC. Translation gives CASSRPGQGAVGETQYF.